This T cell receptor (beta chain) derives from a study of blood T cell repertoires in COVID-19. Assay: immunoSEQ multiplex PCR; the TCRdb copy retains only in-frame clones and omits some. Here the sample spans tens of thousands of clones, approximately 82% being singletons. There are many counts of this clone. The clonotype originates from a human donor in a cohort sampled during active COVID-19. Sequenced: peripheral blood.

CDR3 sequence: CASSGATSGTPSTDTQYF. CDR3 nucleotides: TGTGCCAGTAGTGGGGCGACTAGCGGGACCCCTAGCACAGATACGCAGTATTTT. This chain joins TRBV19 and TRBJ2-3, with 11 bases lining up with TRBD2. The CDR3 covers 18 residues. V dropped 5 bases and J dropped 0; count of bases not matched to a gene: 10. CDR1 and CDR2 (germline): LNHDA, SQIVND (reference sequence).